The 5 T cell receptor beta chains below come from one sample, sequenced in a study of T-cell reconstitution after alpha-beta-depleted transplantation in children. Construction of the TCRbeta library involved unique molecular identifiers. Each CDR3 protein gets one entry after TCRdb re-called the PCR reads with MiXCR. This sample has 250,000 to 400,000 distinct CDR3 sequences, with around 20% found just once. The sequences come from PBMCs, mostly from graft donor cells, collected 180 days after TCRalphabeta/CD19-depleted stem cell transplant. The receptors were sampled from a male patient younger than 18 who had a stem cell transplant for acute lymphoblastic leukemia, so the T cells may come from the graft donor.

J is TRBJ2-5 and V is TRBV5-1; possible D gene TRBD2, 5 bases. Looked up from germline, CDR1 is SGHRS and CDR2 is YFSETQ. The CDR3 runs to 14 residues. Trimming stripped 4 bases from V and 2 bases from J, with 12 bases between. The CDR3 bases are TGCGCCAGCAGCCTCGGACTGGGGCAAGAGACCCAGTACTTC. It is translated as CASSLGLGQETQYF.

This clonotype was found a few times. The rearrangement joins TRBV5-1 to TRBJ2-6; possible D gene TRBD1, 6 bases. This CDR3 contains 17 residues. Germline CDR1 and CDR2: SGHRS and YFSETQ. V lost 4 bases to trimming and J lost 0 bases, with 14 bases between them. The CDR3, as DNA: TGCGCCAGCAGCCCCCAGGGACACCTCTCTGGGGCCAACGTCCTGACTTTC. Encoded protein: CASSPQGHLSGANVLTF.

This clonotype was picked up a small number of times. The chain employs TRBV7-8 and TRBJ2-5; possibly TRBD1 for D (6 bases). CDR3 length equals 14 residues. V was pared by 5 bases and J by 5 bases, with 15 bases between. Germline V gene lookup returns CDR1 SGHVS and CDR2 FQNEAQ. The CDR3 coding sequence is TGTGCCAGCAGCAAGAACAGGGTGAGGGAGACCCAGTACTTC. Amino acids: CASSKNRVRETQYF.

The V gene is TRBV5-1, the J gene TRBJ2-2, with D maybe TRBD2 (6 bases). The CDR3 totals 14 residues. The germline V gene encodes CDR1 SGHRS and CDR2 YFSETQ. Trimming took off 4 bases at V and 0 bases at J, with 7 bases between the two ends. The CDR3 DNA reads as TGCGCCAGCAGCAGACTAGCGAACACCGGGGAGCTGTTTTTT. Translated: CASSRLANTGELFF.

V is TRBV5-1 and J is TRBJ2-7; D remains unclear. Trimming left V 5 bases short and J 0 bases short, with 9 bases between. Germline lookup yields CDR1 SGHRS and CDR2 YFSETQ. This CDR3 comprises 13 residues. DNA for the CDR3: TGCGCCAGCAGACTTGCAAGCTCCTACGAGCAGTACTTC. This encodes CASRLASSYEQYF. Together with reference TRBV5-1 and TRBJ2-7, the CDR3 gives the full variable domain: KAGVTQTPRYLIKTRGQQVTLSCSPISGHRSVSWYQQTPGQGLQFLFEYFSETQRNKGNFPGRFSGRQFSNSRSEMNVSTLELGDSALYLCASRLASSYEQYFGPGTRLTVT.